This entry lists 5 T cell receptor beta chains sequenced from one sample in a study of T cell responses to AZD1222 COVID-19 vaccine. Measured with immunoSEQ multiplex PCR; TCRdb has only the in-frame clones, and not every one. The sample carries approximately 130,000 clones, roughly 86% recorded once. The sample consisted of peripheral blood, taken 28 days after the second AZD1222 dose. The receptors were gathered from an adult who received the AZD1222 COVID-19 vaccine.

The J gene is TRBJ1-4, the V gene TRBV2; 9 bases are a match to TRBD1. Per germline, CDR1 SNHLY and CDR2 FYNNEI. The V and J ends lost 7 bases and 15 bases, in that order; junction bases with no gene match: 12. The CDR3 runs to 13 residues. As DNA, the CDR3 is TGTGCCAGCAACGCCGGACAGGGGAGGGGAGTGTTTTTT. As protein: CASNAGQGRGVFF.

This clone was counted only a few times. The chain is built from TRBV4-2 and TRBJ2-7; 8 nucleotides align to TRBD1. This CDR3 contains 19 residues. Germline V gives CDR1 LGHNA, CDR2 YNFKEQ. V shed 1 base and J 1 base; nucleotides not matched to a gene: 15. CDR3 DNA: TGTGCCAGCAGCCAAGGCGAGGCAGGGGGCGCGGAGGGTTCCTACGAGCAGTACTTC. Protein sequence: CASSQGEAGGAEGSYEQYF.

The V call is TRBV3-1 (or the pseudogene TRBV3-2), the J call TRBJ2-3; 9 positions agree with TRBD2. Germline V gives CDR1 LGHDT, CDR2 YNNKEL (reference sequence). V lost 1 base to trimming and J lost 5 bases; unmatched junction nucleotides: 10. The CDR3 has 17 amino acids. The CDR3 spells CASSQGGIGGREDTQYF. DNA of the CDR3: TGTGCCAGCAGCCAAGGAGGAATAGGCGGGAGGGAAGATACGCAGTATTTT.

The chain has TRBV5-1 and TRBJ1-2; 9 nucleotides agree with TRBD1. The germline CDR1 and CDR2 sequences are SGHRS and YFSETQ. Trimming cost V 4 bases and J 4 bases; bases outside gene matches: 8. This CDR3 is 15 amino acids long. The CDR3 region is CASSTTGTGTYGYTF. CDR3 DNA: TGCGCCAGCAGCACGACCGGGACAGGGACCTATGGCTACACCTTC.

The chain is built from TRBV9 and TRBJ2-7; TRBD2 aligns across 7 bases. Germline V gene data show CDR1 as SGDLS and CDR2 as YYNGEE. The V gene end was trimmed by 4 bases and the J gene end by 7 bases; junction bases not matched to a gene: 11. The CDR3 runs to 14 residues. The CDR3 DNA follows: TGTGCCAGCAGCCCCCGAGGGAGGGTTAGAGAGCAGTACTTC. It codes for CASSPRGRVREQYF.